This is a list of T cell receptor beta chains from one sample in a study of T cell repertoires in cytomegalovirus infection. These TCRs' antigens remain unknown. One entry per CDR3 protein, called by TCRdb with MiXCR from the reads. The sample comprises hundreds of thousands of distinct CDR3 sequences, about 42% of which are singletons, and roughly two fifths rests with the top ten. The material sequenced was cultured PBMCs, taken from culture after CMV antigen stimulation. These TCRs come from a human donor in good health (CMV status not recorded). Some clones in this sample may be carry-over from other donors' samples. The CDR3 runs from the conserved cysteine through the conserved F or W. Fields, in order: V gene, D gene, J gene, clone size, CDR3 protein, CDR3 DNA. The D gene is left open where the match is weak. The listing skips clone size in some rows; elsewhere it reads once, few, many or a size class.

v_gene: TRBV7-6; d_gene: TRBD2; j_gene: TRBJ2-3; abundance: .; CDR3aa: CASTVAGGPPTDTQYF; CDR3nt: TGTGCCAGCACCGTGGCGGGAGGCCCGCCCACAGATACGCAGTATTTT
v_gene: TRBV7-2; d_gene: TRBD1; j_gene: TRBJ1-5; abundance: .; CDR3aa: CASSRRGGRLDRGNQPQHF; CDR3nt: TGTGCCAGCAGCCGACGGGGAGGACGACTGGACAGGGGCAATCAGCCCCAGCATTTT
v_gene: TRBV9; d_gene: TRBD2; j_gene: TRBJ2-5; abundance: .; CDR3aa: CASSVGTSFAQYF; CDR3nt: TGTGCCAGCAGCGTAGGGACTAGTTTTGCCCAGTACTTC
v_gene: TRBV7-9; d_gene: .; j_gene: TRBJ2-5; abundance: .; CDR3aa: CASGRLEEETQYF; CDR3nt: TGTGCCAGCGGCCGATTGGAGGAAGAGACCCAGTACTTC
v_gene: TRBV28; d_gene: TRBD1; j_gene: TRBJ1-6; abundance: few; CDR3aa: CASTRDSNSPLHF; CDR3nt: TGTGCCAGCACCAGGGACAGCAATTCACCCCTCCACTTT
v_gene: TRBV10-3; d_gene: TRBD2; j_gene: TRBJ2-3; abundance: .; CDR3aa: CAISEGLAGKSSTDTQYF; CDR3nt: TGTGCCATCAGTGAGGGACTAGCGGGAAAATCTAGCACAGATACGCAGTATTTT
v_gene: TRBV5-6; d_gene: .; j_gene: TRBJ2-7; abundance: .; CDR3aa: CASSRAPDGTYEQYF; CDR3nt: TGTGCCAGCAGCCGCGCCCCTGACGGGACCTACGAGCAGTACTTC
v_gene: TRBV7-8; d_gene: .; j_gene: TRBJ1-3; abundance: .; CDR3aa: CASSLVTGRYFSGNTIYF; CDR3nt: TGTGCCAGCAGCTTGGTGACAGGTCGTTACTTCTCTGGAAACACCATATATTTT
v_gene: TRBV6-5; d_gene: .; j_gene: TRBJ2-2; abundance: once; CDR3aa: CASSYSTQGSGELFF; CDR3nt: TGTGCCAGCAGTTACTCGACACAGGGCAGCGGGGAGCTGTTTTTT
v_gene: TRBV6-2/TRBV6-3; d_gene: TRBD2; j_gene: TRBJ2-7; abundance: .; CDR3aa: CASSYPSTSVYLRYF; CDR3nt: TGTGCCAGCAGTTACCCCTCGACTAGCGTATACCTGCGGTACTTC
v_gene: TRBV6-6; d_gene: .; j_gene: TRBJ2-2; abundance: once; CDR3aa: CASPSWVTGELFF; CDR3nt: TGTGCCAGCCCGTCATGGGTCACCGGGGAGCTGTTTTTT
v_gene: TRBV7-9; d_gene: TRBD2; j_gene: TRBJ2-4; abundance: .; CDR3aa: CASSFLAGPSLAKNIQYF; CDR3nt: TGTGCCAGCAGCTTCCTAGCGGGGCCCTCCCTAGCCAAAAACATTCAGTACTTC
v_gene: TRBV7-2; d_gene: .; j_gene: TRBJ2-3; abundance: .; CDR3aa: CASSLVGGASADTQYF; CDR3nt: TGTGCCAGCAGCTTAGTTGGGGGGGCGAGCGCAGATACGCAGTATTTT
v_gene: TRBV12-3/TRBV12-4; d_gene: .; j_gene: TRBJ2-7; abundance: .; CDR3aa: CASSTLGPYEQYF; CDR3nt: TGTGCCAGCAGCACCTTGGGTCCTTACGAGCAGTACTTC
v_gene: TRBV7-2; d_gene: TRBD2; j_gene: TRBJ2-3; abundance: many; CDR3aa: CASSHGTSGADTQYF; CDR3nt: TGTGCCAGCAGCCACGGGACTAGCGGGGCAGATACGCAGTATTTT
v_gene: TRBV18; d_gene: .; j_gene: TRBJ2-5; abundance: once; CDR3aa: CASFSGTSIGETQYF; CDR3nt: TGTGCCAGCTTCTCGGGAACCAGTATAGGAGAGACCCAGTACTTC
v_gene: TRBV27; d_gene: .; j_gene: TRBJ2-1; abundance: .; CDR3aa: CASPYNEQFF; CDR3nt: TGTGCCAGCCCTTACAATGAGCAGTTCTTC
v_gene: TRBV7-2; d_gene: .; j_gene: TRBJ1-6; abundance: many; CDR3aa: CASSFNYNSPLHF; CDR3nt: TGTGCCAGCAGCTTTAACTATAATTCACCCCTCCACTTT
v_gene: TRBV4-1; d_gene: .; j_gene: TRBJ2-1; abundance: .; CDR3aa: CASSQRAVGNNEQFF; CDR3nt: TGCGCCAGCAGCCAGAGGGCGGTCGGGAACAATGAGCAGTTCTTC
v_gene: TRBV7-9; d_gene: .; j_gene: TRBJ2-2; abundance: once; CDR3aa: CASSPGVPGELFF; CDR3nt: TGTGCCAGCAGCCCGGGAGTTCCCGGGGAGCTGTTTTTT
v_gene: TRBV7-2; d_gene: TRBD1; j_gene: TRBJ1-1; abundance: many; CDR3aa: CASSSPSPGTGRTEAFF; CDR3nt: TGTGCCAGCAGCTCACCCTCTCCCGGGACAGGGCGGACTGAAGCTTTCTTT
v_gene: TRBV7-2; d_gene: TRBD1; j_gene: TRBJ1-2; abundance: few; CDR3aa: CASSYRPTGETNYGYTF; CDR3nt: TGTGCCAGCAGCTACCGACCGACAGGGGAAACTAACTATGGCTACACCTTC
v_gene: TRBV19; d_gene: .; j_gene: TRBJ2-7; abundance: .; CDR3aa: CASSLRGPISYEQYF; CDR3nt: TGTGCCAGTAGTCTTCGCGGGCCTATATCCTACGAGCAGTACTTC
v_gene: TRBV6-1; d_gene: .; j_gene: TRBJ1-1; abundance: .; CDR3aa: CASSGDSMNTEAFF; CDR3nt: TGTGCCAGCAGTGGTGACAGCATGAACACTGAAGCTTTCTTT
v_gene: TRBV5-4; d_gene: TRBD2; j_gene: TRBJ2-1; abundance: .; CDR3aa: CASSPGSGRTNNEQFF; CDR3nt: TGTGCCAGCAGTCCCGGGAGCGGGAGGACTAACAATGAGCAGTTCTTC
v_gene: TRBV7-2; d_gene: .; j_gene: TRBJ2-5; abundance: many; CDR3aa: CASSLVQGVETQYF; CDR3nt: TGTGCCAGCAGCTTAGTGCAGGGTGTGGAGACCCAGTACTTC
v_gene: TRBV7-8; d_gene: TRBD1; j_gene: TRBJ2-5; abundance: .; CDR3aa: CASSSDRGYRETQYF; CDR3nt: TGTGCCAGCAGCTCCGACAGGGGGTATAGAGAGACCCAGTACTTC
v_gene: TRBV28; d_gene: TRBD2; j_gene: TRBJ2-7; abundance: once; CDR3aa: CASSVTGTSSEQYF; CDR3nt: TGTGCCAGCAGTGTAACCGGGACTAGCAGCGAGCAGTACTTC
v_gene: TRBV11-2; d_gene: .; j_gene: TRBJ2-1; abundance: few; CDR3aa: CASSLGYLTWEQFF; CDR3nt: TGTGCCAGCAGCTTAGGATACCTGACGTGGGAGCAGTTCTTC
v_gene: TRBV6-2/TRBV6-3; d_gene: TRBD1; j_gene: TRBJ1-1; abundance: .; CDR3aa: CASTPGQGRKAFF; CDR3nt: TGTGCCAGCACCCCAGGACAGGGCAGAAAAGCTTTCTTT
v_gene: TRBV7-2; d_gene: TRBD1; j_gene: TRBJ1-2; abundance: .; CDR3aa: CVSSEGQNYGYTF; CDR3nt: TGTGTCAGCAGCGAGGGACAGAACTATGGCTACACCTTC
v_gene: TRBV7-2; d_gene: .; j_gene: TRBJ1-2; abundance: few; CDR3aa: CASSSQTGYGYTF; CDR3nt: TGTGCCAGCAGCTCACAGACAGGCTATGGCTACACCTTC